Below are 3 T cell receptor beta chains sequenced from a single sample in a study of blood T cell repertoires in COVID-19. This table comes from immunoSEQ multiplex PCR, and its TCRdb copy is limited to in-frame clones, with some not included. The table lists some 410,000 clones, 70% to 90% of them singletons. Input material: PBMCs or T cells enriched from blood (not recorded which). The receptors originated from a woman in her twenties or thirties with acute COVID-19.

The rearrangement joins TRBV19 to TRBJ2-3, with a tentative D call TRBD1 (6 bases). Germline-derived CDR1 and CDR2 are LNHDA and SQIVND (reference sequence). V lost 3 bases and J 5 bases, leaving 18 bases between the germline ends. The CDR3 length is 16 residues. The CDR3 DNA reads as TGTGCCAGTAGTATGTGGCAGCTAAAAGGGGGAGATACGCAGTATTTT. This sequence encodes CASSMWQLKGGDTQYF. The variable domain in full, completed from reference TRBV19 and TRBJ2-3, reads DGGITQSPKYLFRKEGQNVTLSCEQNLNHDAMYWYRQDPGQGLRLIYYSQIVNDFQKGDIAEGYSVSREKKESFPLTVTSAQKNPTAFYLCASSMWQLKGGDTQYFGPGTRLTVL.

This chain uses TRBV29-1 with TRBJ1-1; weak D call: TRBD1 (6 bases). The CDR3 totals 12 residues. Germline-derived CDR1 and CDR2 are SQVTM and ANQGSEA. The V end lost 5 bases, the J end lost 10 bases, and 17 bases lay between the germline ends. The CDR3 here is CSVRMGEGGAFF. The DNA for the CDR3 is TGCAGCGTTAGGATGGGGGAAGGGGGAGCTTTCTTT.

V is TRBV5-1 and J is TRBJ2-2, with D hard to call. This CDR3 region has 19 residues. The V end lost 4 bases, the J end lost 0 bases, and 22 bases lay between the germline ends. Per the germline V gene, CDR1 is SGHRS and CDR2 is YFSETQ. CDR3 sequence (DNA): TGCGCCAGCAGCGGCGAAGGAGTAACTGCCTCTACGAACACCGGGGAGCTGTTTTTT. Translated, it gives CASSGEGVTASTNTGELFF.